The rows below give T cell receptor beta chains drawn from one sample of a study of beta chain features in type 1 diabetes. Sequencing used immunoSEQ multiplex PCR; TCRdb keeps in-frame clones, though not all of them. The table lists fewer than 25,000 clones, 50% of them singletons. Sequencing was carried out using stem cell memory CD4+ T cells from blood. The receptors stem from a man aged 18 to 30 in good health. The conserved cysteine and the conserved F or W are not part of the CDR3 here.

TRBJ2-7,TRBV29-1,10,SVAGRGYEQY
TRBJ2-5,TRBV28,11,ASSLSQRETQY
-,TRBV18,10,ASSPGGDEQY
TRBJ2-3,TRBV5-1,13,ASSLGSRGVDTQY
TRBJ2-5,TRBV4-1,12,ASSRLQALETQY
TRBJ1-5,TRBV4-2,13,ASSQERQGNQPQH
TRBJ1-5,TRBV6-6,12,ASSYGQGGQPQH
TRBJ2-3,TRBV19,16,ASSTEREGHPGTDTQY
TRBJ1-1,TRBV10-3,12,AISDDRAGRGAF
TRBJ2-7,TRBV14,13,ASSLISGEDYEQY
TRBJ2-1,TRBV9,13,ASSVGLTIDNEQF
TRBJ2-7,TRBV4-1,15,ASSQAPRLGLAWEQY
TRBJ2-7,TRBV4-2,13,ASSSIRGSAYEQY
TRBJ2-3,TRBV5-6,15,ASSLASGPAGTDTQY
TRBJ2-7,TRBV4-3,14,ASSPAGTSTFREQY
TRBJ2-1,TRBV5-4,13,ASSMTSGSYNEQF
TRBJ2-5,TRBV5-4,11,ASRLGQLGTQY
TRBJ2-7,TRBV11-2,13,ASSLGLAGWYEQY
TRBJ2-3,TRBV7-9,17,ASSPGLAGVEVGTDTQY
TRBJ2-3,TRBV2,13,ASSGTSGSRDTQY
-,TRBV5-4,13,ASSSGQGGAYEQY